These 8 T cell receptor beta chains came from one sample sequenced in a study of neurological immune-mediated disorders. Time point here: longitudinal time-point 2. TCRdb recomputed calls from the 5' RACE reads with MiXCR, one row per CDR3 protein. The sample carries approximately 31,000 distinct CDR3 sequences, about 12% recorded once. The material sequenced was PBMCs. These receptors all stem from a woman aged 40 to 49 in good health.

The V and J genes are TRBV7-2 and TRBJ2-1; weak D call: TRBD2 (5 bases). Trimming stripped 5 bases from V and 0 bases from J, with 11 bases between. In germline, CDR1 is SGHTA, CDR2 FQGNSA. This CDR3 is 15 amino acids long. As DNA, the CDR3 is TGTGCCAGCAGCGCCCGACGGGGCTCCTACAATGAGCAGTTCTTC. It encodes CASSARRGSYNEQFF.

This clonotype came up many times. The V gene is TRBV6-1, the J gene TRBJ2-5; TRBD2 aligns across 7 bases. Germline V CDR1 and CDR2: MNHNS, SASEGT. This CDR3 region has 16 residues. The J segment lost 5 bases and the V segment lost 4 bases, leaving 13 bases of the junction unmatched. CDR3 nucleotide sequence: TGTGCCAGCAGTGCTTCTCTAGCGGCTTCCCGGGAGACCCAGTACTTC. It translates to CASSASLAASRETQYF.

By its share, this clonotype is medium-sized (0.01 to 0.1%). The J gene is TRBJ1-2, the V gene TRBV6-2 or TRBV6-3; the match to TRBD1 covers 9 bases. The length of the CDR3 is 13 residues. Germline V lookup: CDR1 MNHEY, CDR2 SVGEGT. V shed 6 bases and J 4 bases; nucleotides not matched to a gene: 3. For the CDR3, the DNA is TGTGCCAGCAGGTCGACAGGGGGCTATGGCTACACCTTC. As protein: CASRSTGGYGYTF.

This clonotype was recorded many times. The J gene is TRBJ2-1, the V gene TRBV20-1; D call uncertain. Germline V lookup: CDR1 DFQATT, CDR2 SNEGSKA (reference sequence). CDR3 size: 14 residues. Trimming removed 4 bases from V and 5 bases from J, with 15 bases in between. CDR3 DNA: TGCAGTGCTAATGAGCCACGGATCGACAATGAGCAGTTCTTC. It yields the protein CSANEPRIDNEQFF.

This clonotype was observed many times. The chain couples TRBV29-1 to TRBJ2-7; 7 positions agree with TRBD2. Trimming took 6 bases from V and 6 from J; bases not matched to a gene: 8. The germline V gene encodes CDR1 SQVTM and CDR2 ANQGSEA. The CDR3 totals 12 residues. CDR3 DNA: TGCAGCGTCCCGGGGGGTCTAGGCGAGCAGTACTTC. Amino acid sequence: CSVPGGLGEQYF.

This clonotype was counted at least ten times. The V gene is TRBV10-2, the J gene TRBJ1-1; D remains ambiguous. The CDR3 totals 14 residues. V was clipped by 8 bases and J by 0 bases, with 13 bases between them. Germline V gene lookup returns CDR1 WSHSY and CDR2 SAAADI. The DNA for the CDR3 is TGCGCCAGCCGACGAGAGGTGGTGAACACTGAAGCTTTCTTT. As protein: CASRREVVNTEAFF.

This clonotype has a handful of counts. The V gene is TRBV18, the J gene TRBJ2-1; D is perhaps TRBD1 or TRBD2 (5 bases each). The CDR3 extends over 16 amino acids. Germline loops: CDR1 KGHSH, CDR2 LQKENI. V gave up 1 base and J gave up 4 bases, with 14 bases separating them. The CDR3 sequence is CASSPRSRGEYNEQFF. Here the CDR3 DNA reads TGTGCCAGCTCACCACGTTCCCGAGGGGAATACAATGAGCAGTTCTTC.

This clonotype appeared many times. This chain links TRBV5-1 with TRBJ2-5; D may be TRBD2 (6 bases). Trimming cost V 7 bases and J 5 bases, with 21 bases left between them. CDR1 and CDR2 from the germline V gene are SGHRS and YFSETQ. This CDR3 has 15 amino acids. The CDR3 nucleotides read TGCGCCAGCGCCCGGGGGACCCCTCTAGAGGAGACCCAGTACTTC. It codes for CASARGTPLEETQYF.